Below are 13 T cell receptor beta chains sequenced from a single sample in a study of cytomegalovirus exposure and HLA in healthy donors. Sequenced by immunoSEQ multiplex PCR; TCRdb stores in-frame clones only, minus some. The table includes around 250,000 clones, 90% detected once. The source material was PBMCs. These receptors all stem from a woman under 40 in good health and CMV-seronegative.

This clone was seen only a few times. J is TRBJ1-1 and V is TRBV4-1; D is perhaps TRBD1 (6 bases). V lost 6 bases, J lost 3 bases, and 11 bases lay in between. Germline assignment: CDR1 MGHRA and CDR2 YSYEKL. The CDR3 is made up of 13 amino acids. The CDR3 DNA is TGCGCCAGCAGTCACAGGGCCGACACTGAAGCTTTCTTT. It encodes CASSHRADTEAFF.

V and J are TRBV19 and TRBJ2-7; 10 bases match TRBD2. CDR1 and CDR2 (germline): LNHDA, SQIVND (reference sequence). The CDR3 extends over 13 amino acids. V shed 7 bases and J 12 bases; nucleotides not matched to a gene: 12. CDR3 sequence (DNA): TGTGCCAGTACCTCGGCGAGCGGGAGGGGCCTGTACTTC. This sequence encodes CASTSASGRGLYF.

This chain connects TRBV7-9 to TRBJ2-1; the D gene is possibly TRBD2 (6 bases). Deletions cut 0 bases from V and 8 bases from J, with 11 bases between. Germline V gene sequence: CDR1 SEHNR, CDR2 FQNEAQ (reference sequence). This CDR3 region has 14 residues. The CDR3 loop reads CASSLAGGLDEQFF. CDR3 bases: TGTGCCAGCAGCTTAGCGGGAGGTTTGGATGAGCAGTTCTTC.

The DNA of the CDR3 is TGTGCCAGCAGTGTGGGGGGACAGCATCAGCCCCAGCATTTT. Protein: CASSVGGQHQPQHF. J is TRBJ1-5 and V is TRBV2, with 7 nucleotides matching TRBD1. V lost 4 bases and J lost 5; bases outside the gene matches: 5. Germline loops: CDR1 SNHLY, CDR2 FYNNEI. This CDR3 spans 14 amino acids.

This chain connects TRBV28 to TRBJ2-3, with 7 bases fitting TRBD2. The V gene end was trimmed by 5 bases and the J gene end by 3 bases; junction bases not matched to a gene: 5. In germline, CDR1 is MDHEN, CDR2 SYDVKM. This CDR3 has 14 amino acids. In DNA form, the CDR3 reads TGTGCCAGCAGTCCAATACTAGCGACAGATACGCAGTATTTT. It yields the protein CASSPILATDTQYF.

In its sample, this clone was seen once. CDR3 protein: CASSSGQGAYEQYF. CDR3 coding DNA: TGTGCCAGCAGCTCGGGACAGGGGGCCTACGAGCAGTACTTC. The chain uses TRBV28 and TRBJ2-7; TRBD1 matches 11 bases. This CDR3 is 14 amino acids long. Trimming at V came to 6 bases and at J to 2 bases, leaving 3 bases not matched to a gene. Germline CDR1 MDHEN, CDR2 SYDVKM.

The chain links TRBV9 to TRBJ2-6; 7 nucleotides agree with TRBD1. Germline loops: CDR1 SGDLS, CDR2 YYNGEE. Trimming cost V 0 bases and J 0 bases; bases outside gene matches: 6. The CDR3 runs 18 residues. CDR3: CASSVGTGVASGANVLTF. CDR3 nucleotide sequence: TGTGCCAGCAGCGTAGGGACAGGCGTGGCCTCTGGGGCCAACGTCCTGACTTTC.

This CDR3 is CSVEEAGSHGYTF. The CDR3 DNA is TGCAGCGTTGAAGAGGCGGGGTCCCATGGCTACACCTTC. The chain has TRBV29-1 and TRBJ1-2; D is ambiguous. The CDR3 has 13 residues. Per germline, CDR1 SQVTM and CDR2 ANQGSEA. V gave up 0 bases and J gave up 6 bases, with 11 bases separating them.

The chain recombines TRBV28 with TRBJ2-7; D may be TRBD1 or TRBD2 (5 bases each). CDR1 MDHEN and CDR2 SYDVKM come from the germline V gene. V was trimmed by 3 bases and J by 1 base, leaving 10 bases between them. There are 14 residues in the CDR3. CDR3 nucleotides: TGTGCCAGCAGTTTGGGGGACCGGTCCTACGAGCAGTACTTC. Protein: CASSLGDRSYEQYF.

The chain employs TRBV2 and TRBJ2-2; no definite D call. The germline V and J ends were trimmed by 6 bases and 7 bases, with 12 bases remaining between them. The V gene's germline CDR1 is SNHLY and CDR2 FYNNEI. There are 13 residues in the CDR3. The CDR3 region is CASRYSSNGELFF. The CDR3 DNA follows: TGTGCCAGCAGGTATTCATCCAACGGGGAGCTGTTTTTT.

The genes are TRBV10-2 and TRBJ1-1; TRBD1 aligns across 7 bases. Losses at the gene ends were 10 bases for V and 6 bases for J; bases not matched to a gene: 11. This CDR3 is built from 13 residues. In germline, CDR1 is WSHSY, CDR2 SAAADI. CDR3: CATSTGSRAEAFF. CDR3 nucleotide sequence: TGCGCCACTTCGACAGGGAGTAGGGCTGAAGCTTTCTTT.

The CDR3 DNA follows: TGTGCCAGCAGTGCGGTTCAGGGCTCTAGGGGCTACACCTTC. Protein product: CASSAVQGSRGYTF. This chain links TRBV2 with TRBJ1-2, with a weak D call TRBD1 (5 bases). V dropped 4 bases and J dropped 8 bases, with 17 bases sitting between them. Germline V CDR1 and CDR2: SNHLY, FYNNEI. The CDR3 is made up of 14 amino acids. The full variable domain, in which reference TRBV2 and TRBJ1-2 provide the parts outside the CDR3, is EPEVTQTPSHQVTQMGQEVILRCVPISNHLYFYWYRQILGQKVEFLVSFYNNEISEKSEIFDDQFSVERPDGSNFTLKIRSTKLEDSAMYFCASSAVQGSRGYTFGSGTRLTVV.

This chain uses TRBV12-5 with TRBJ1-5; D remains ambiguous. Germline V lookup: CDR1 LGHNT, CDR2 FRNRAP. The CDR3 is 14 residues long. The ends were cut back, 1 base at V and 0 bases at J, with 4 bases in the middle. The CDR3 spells CASGLDASNQPQHF. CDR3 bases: TGTGCTAGTGGTTTGGATGCTAGCAATCAGCCCCAGCATTTT.